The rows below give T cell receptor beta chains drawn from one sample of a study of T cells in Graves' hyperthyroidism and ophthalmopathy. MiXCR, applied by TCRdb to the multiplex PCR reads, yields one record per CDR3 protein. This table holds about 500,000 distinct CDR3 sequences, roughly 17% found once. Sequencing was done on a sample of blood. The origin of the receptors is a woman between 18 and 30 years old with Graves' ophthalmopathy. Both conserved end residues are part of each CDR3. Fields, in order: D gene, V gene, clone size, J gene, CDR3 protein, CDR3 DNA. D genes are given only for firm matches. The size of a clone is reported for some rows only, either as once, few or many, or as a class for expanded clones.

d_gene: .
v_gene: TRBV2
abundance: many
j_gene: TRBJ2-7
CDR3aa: CASSDEQVHEQYF
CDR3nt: TGTGCCAGCAGTGACGAACAGGTCCACGAGCAGTACTTC

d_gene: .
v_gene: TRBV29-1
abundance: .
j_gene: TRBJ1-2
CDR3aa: CSVDSLFYGYTF
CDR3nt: TGCAGCGTTGATTCACTTTTCTATGGCTACACCTTC

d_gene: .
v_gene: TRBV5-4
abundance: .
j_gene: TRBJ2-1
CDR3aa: CASSARHDIHEQFF
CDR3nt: TGTGCCAGCAGCGCCCGCCATGACATCCATGAGCAGTTCTTC

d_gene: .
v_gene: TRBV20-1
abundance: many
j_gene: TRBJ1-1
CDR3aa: CSATRQNTEAFF
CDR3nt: TGCAGTGCTACCCGACAGAACACTGAAGCTTTCTTT

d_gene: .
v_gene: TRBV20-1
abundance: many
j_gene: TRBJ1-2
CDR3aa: CSAEPTVGGYTF
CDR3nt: TGCAGTGCTGAGCCGACAGTTGGGGGCTACACCTTC

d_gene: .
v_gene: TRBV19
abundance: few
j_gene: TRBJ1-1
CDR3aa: CASSVGRTNTEAFF
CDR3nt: TGTGCCAGTAGTGTAGGAAGGACTAACACTGAAGCTTTCTTT

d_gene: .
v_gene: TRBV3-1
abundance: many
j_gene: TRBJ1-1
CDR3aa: CASSQGGGSKAFF
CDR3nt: TGTGCCAGCAGCCAAGGAGGCGGCAGCAAAGCTTTCTTT

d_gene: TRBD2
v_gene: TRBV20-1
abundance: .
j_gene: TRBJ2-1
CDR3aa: CSARDLGASGVDEQFF
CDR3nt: TGCAGTGCTAGAGATCTCGGGGCTAGCGGGGTTGATGAGCAGTTCTTC

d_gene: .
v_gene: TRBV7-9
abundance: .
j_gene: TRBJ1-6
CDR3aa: CASSVLGDYNSPLHF
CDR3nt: TGTGCCAGCAGCGTCCTCGGGGATTATAATTCACCCCTCCACTTT

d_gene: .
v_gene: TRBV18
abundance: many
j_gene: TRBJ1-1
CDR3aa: CASSSGVLNTEAFF
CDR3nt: TGTGCCAGCTCTTCAGGGGTCCTAAACACTGAAGCTTTCTTT